This T cell receptor (beta chain) was found in a study of cytomegalovirus exposure and HLA in healthy donors. Study observations and caveats: By HLA locus, TCR association rates varied in a later analysis, with DRB1 showing the most and HLA-C the fewest.

Each donor's status was that of a healthy bone marrow donor. The CDR3 covers 16 residues. CDR1 and CDR2 (germline): SEHNR, FQNEAQ (reference sequence). The V segment lost 9 bases and the J segment 1 base; nucleotides outside the gene matches: 9. The study ran its PCR with 60 Vbeta and 13 Jbeta primers. Only in-frame clones appear in the TCRdb table, and some are missing; sequencing was by immunoSEQ multiplex PCR. The data show about 43,000 clones, approximately 75% seen once. Concerning this clone: The antigen remains undetermined.

Sequencing was carried out using PBMCs. This TCR was sampled from a man younger than 40 in good health and CMV-seronegative. The chain recombines TRBV7-9 with TRBJ2-2; 9 bases align to TRBD2. Here the CDR3 DNA reads TGTGCCAGTGTGGGTAGCGGGAGTTTGAACACCGGGGAGCTGTTTTTT. Amino acids: CASVGSGSLNTGELFF.